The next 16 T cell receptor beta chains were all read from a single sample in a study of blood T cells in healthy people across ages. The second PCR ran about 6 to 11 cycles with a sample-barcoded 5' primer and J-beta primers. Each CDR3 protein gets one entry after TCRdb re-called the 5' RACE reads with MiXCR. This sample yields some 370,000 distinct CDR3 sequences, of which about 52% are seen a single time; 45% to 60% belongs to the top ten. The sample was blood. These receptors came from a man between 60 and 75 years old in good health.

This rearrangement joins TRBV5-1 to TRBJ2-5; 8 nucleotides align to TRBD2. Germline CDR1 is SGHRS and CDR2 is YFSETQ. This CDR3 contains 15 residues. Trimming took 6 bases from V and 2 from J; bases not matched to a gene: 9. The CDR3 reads CASTPGGGTQETQYF. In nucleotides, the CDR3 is TGCGCCAGCACCCCCGGCGGGGGGACTCAAGAGACCCAGTACTTC.

The CDR3 protein is CSAQFQTSGEQFF. As DNA, the CDR3 is TGCAGTGCCCAGTTTCAGACTAGCGGTGAGCAGTTCTTC. This chain uses TRBV20-1 with TRBJ2-1; TRBD2 matches 9 bases. After removal of 6 bases from V and 9 bases from J, the junction contained 9 bases not matched to a gene. CDR3 length: 13 residues. Looked up from germline, CDR1 is DFQATT and CDR2 is SNEGSKA (reference sequence).

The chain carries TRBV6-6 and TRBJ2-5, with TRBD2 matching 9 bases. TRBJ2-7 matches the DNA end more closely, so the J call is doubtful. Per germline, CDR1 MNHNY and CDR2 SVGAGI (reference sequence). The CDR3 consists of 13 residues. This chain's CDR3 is CASRGTSPNEQYF. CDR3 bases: TGTGCCAGCAGGGGGACTAGCCCTAACGAGCAGTACTTC.

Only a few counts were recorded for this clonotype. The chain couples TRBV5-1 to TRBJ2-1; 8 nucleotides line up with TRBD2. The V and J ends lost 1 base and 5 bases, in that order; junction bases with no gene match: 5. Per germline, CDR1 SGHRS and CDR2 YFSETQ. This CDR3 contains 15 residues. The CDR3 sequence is CASSLLSGANNEQFF. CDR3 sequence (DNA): TGCGCCAGCAGCTTGCTTAGCGGGGCTAACAATGAGCAGTTCTTC.

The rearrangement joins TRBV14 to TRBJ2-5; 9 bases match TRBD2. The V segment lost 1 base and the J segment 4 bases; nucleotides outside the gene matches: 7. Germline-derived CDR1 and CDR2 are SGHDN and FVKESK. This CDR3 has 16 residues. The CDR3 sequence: CASSQGSSGVAETQYF. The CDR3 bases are TGTGCCAGCAGCCAAGGGTCTAGCGGGGTCGCAGAGACCCAGTACTTC.

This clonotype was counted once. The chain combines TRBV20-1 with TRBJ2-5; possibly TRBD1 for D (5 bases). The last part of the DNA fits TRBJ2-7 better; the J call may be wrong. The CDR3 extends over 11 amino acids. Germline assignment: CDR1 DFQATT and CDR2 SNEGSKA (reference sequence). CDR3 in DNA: TGCAGTGCCCTAAGGGGCGGCGAGCAGTACTTC. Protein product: CSALRGGEQYF.

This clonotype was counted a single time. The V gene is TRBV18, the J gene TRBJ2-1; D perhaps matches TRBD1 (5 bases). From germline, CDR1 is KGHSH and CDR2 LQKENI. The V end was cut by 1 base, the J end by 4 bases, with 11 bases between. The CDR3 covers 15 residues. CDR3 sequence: CASSPLDQGYNEQFF. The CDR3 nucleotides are TGTGCCAGCTCACCACTGGATCAGGGATACAATGAGCAGTTCTTC. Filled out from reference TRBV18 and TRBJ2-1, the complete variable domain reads NAGVMQNPRHLVRRRGQEARLRCSPMKGHSHVYWYRQLPEEGLKFMVYLQKENIIDESGMPKERFSAEFPKEGPSILRIQQVVRGDSAAYFCASSPLDQGYNEQFFGPGTRLTVL.

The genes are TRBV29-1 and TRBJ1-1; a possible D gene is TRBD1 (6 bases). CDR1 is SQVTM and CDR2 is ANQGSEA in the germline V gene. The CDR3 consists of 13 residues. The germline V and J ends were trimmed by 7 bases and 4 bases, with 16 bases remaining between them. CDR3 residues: CSACRGAGTEAFF. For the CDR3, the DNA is TGCAGCGCCTGCCGGGGGGCGGGCACTGAAGCTTTCTTT.

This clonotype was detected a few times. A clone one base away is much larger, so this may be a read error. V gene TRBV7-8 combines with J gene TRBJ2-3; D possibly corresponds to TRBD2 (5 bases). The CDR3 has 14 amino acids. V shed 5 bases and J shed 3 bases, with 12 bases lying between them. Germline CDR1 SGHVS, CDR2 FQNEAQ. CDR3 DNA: TGTGCCAGCAGCGTAACGGGGAAGACAGATACGCAGTATTTT. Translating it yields CASSVTGKTDTQYF.

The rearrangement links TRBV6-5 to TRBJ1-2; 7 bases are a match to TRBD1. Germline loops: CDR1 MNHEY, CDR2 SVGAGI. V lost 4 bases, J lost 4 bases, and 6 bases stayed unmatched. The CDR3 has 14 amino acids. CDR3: CASSSLDRFYGYTF. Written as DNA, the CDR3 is TGTGCCAGCAGTTCCCTGGACAGGTTCTATGGCTACACCTTC.

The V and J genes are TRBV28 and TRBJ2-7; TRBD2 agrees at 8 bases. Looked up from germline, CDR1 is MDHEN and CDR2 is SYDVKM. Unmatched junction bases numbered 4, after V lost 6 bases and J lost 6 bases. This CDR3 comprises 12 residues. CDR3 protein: CASSTTSAEQYF. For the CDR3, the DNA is TGTGCCAGCAGCACGACTAGCGCCGAGCAGTACTTC.

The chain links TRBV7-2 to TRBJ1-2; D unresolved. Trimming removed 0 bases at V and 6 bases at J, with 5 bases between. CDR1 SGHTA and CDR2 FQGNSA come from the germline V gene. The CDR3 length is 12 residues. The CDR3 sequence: CASSLARNGYTF. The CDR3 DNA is TGTGCCAGCAGCTTAGCCAGAAATGGCTACACCTTC.

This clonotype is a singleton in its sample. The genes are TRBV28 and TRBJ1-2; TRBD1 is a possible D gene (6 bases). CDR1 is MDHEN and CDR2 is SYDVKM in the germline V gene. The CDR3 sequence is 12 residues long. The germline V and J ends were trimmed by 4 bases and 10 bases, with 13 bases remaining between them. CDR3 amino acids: CASSSMTGPYTF. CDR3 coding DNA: TGTGCCAGCAGTTCGATGACAGGCCCCTACACCTTC.

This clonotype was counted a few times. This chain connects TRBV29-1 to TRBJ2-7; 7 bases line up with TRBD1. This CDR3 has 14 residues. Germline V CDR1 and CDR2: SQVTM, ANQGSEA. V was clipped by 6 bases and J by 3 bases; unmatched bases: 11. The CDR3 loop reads CSVRTGATGYEQYF. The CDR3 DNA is TGCAGCGTGAGAACAGGGGCTACGGGCTACGAGCAGTACTTC.

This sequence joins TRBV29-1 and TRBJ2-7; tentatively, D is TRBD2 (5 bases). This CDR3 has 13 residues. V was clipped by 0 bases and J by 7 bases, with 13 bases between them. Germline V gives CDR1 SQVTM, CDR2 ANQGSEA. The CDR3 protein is CSVEDLRAREQYF. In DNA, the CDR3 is TGCAGCGTTGAAGATTTGAGGGCTCGGGAGCAGTACTTC.

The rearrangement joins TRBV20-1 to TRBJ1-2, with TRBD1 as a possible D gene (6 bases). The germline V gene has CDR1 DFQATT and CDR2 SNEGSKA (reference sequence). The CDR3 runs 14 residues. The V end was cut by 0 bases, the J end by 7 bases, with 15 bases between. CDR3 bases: TGCAGTGCTAGAGATGTTCAGGGGCTAGTTGGCTACACCTTC. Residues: CSARDVQGLVGYTF.